This note documents a single TCR beta chain sequence. Its antigen is as yet unknown. This entry belongs to a study of OX40 agonist ivuxolimab in advanced cancers. Turning to the study itself: Averaging approximately 60 years in age, with a range of roughly 20 to 80, the cohort was approximately 83% male.

Study-wide points: More expanded clones were seen, on average, in CD8+ T cells than in CD4+. Undetermined was the antigen specificity of the expanded peripheral T cells.

Trimming took 4 bases from V and 4 from J, leaving 0 bases between them. This CDR3 region has 10 residues. Germline V gene lookup returns CDR1 SEHNR and CDR2 FQNEAQ (reference sequence). Clones were read by immunoSEQ multiplex PCR, and TCRdb kept only the in-frame ones, dropping some. Among about 77,000 clones listed, 80% to 90% were seen once. Sequences were derived from CD4+ or CD8+ T cells sorted from blood, sampled in a trial of the OX40 agonist ivuxolimab. The clonotype comes from an adult with an advanced solid tumor such as melanoma, head and neck, liver or kidney cancer. This chain joins TRBV7-9 and TRBJ2-3; D is undetermined. CDR3 nucleotide sequence: TGTGCCAGCAGCTCAGATACGCAGTATTTT. Protein product: CASSSDTQYF.